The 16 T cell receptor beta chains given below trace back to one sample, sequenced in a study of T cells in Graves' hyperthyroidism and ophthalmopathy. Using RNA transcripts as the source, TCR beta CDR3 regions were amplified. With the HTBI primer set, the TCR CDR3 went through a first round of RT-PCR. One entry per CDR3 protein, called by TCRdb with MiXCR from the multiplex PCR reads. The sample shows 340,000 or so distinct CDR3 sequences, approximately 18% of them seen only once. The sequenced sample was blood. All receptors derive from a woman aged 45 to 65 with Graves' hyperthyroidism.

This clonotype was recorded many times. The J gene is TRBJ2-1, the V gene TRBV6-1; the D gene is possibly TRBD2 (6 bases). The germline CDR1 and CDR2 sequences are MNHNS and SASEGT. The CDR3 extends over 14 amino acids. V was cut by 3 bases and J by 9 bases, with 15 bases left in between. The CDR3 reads CASSDVPGEVEQFF. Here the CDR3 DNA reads TGTGCCAGCAGTGATGTACCCGGGGAGGTTGAGCAGTTCTTC.

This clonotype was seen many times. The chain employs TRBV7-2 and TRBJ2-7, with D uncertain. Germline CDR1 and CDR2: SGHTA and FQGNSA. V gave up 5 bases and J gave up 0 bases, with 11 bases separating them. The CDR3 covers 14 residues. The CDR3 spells CASSPRILSYEQYF. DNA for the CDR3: TGTGCCAGCAGCCCCCGGATTCTCTCCTACGAGCAGTACTTC.

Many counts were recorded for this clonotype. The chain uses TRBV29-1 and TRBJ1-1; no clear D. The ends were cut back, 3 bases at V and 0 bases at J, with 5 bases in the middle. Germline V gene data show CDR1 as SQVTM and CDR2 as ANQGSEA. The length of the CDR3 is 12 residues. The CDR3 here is CSVEGMNTEAFF. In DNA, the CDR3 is TGCAGCGTTGAGGGGATGAACACTGAAGCTTTCTTT.

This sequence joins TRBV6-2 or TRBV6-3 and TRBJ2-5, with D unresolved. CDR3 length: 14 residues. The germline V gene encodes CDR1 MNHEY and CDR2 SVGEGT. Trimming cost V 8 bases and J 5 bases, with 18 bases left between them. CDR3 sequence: CASGSSPFSETQYF. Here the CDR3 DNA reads TGTGCCAGCGGATCCTCTCCCTTCAGCGAGACCCAGTACTTC.

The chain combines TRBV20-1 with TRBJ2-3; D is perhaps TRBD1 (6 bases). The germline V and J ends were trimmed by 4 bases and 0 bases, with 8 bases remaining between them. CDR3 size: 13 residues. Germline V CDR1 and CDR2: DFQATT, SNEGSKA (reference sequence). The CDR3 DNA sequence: TGCAGTGCTAAGGGGGAGAGCACAGATACGCAGTATTTT. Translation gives CSAKGESTDTQYF.

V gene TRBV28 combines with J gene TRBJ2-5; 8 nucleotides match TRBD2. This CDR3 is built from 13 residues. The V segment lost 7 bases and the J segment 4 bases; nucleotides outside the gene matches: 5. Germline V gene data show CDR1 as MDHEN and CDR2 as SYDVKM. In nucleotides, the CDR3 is TGTGCCAGCACCGGGGGGGGTCCAGAGACCCAGTACTTC. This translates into CASTGGGPETQYF.

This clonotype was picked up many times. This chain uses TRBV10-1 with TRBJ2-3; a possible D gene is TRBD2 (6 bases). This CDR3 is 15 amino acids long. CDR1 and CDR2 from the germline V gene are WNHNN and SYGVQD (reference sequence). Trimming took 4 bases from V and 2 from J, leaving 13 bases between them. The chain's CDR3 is CASSVQRANTDTQYF. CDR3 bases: TGCGCCAGCAGTGTGCAGCGGGCTAACACAGATACGCAGTATTTT.

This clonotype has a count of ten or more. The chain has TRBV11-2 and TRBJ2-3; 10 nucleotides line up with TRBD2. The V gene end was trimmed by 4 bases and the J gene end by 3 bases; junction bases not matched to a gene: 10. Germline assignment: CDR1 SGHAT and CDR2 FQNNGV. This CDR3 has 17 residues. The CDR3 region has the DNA TGTGCCAGCAGCTCCCCTCGTAGCGGGAGGACAACAGATACGCAGTATTTT. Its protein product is CASSSPRSGRTTDTQYF.

As DNA, the CDR3 is TGTGCCAGCTACGATACCGGGACAAGCCCTAGGGATGAGCAGTTCTTC. Its protein product is CASYDTGTSPRDEQFF. V usage is TRBV2 and J usage is TRBJ2-1; D is possibly TRBD1 (6 bases). The CDR3 runs to 16 residues. With 8 bases removed from V and 8 bases from J, the gap between germline ends came to 25 bases. Per the germline V gene, CDR1 is SNHLY and CDR2 is FYNNEI. The whole variable domain, filled in from reference TRBV2 and TRBJ2-1, reads EPEVTQTPSHQVTQMGQEVILRCVPISNHLYFYWYRQILGQKVEFLVSFYNNEISEKSEIFDDQFSVERPDGSNFTLKIRSTKLEDSAMYFCASYDTGTSPRDEQFFGPGTRLTVL.

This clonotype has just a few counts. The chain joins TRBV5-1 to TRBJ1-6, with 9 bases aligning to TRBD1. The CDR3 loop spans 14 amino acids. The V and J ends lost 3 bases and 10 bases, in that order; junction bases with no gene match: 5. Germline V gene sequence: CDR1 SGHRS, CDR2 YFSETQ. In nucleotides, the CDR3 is TGCGCCAGCAGCTCGGGACAGGGATGGTCACCCCTCCACTTT. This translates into CASSSGQGWSPLHF.

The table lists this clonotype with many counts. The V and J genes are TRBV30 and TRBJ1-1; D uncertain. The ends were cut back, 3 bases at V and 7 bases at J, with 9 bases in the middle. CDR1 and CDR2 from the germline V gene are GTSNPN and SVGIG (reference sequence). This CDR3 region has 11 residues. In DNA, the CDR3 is TGTGCCTGGAGGTATGAAAGTGAAGCTTTCTTT. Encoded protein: CAWRYESEAFF.

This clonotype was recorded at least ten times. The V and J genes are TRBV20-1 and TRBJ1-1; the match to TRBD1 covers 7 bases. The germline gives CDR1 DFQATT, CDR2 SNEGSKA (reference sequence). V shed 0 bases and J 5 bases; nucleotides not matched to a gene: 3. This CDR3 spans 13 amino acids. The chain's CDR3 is CSARDQQGTEAFF. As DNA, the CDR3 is TGCAGTGCTAGAGATCAACAGGGGACTGAAGCTTTCTTT.

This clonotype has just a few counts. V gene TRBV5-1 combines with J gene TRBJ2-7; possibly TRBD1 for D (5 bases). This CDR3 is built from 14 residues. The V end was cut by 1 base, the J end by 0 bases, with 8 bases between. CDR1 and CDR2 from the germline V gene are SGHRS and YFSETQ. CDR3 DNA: TGCGCCAGCAGCTTGAGACAGCCCTCCTACGAGCAGTACTTC. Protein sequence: CASSLRQPSYEQYF.

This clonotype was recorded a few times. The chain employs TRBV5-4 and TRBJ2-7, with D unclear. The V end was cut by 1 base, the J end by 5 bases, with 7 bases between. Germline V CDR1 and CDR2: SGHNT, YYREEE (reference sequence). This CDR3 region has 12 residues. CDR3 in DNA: TGTGCCAGCAGCTTGTATCAGAACGAGCAGTACTTC. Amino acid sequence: CASSLYQNEQYF.

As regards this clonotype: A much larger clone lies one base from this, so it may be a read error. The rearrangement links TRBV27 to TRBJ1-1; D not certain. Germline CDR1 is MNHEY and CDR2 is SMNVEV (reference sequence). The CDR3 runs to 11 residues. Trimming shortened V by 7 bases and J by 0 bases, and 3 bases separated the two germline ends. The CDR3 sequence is CASNMNTEAFF. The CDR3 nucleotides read TGTGCCAGCAATATGAACACTGAAGCTTTCTTT.

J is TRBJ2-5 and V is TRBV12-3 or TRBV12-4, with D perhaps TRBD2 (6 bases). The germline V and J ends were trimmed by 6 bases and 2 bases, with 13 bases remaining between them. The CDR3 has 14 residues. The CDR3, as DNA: TGTGCCAGCAGCCGGGGTCGGGGGCAAGAGACCCAGTACTTC. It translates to CASSRGRGQETQYF.